The 14 T cell receptor beta chains presented below share a single source sample, sequenced in a study of post-analysis software for immune sequencing data. Tagging with unique molecular identifiers was a feature of the TCR beta cDNA libraries. TCRdb recomputed calls from the PCR reads with MiXCR, one row per CDR3 protein. The sample records 500,000 to 600,000 distinct CDR3 sequences, around 47% being singletons. General study results and limits: Comparison of patients with controls showed 4 to 6 TRBV segments more frequent in patients, TRBV5-6, TRBV5-1 and TRBV20-1 among them.

These receptors lack a known antigen. Sample: blood. Receptors originate from a girl under 18 with multiple sclerosis.

The chain uses TRBV15 and TRBJ2-3; TRBD1 agrees at 8 bases. The CDR3 is 18 amino acids. Germline loops: CDR1 LNHNV, CDR2 YYDKDF (reference sequence). V shed 0 bases, J shed 2 bases, and the junction held 10 bases outside the gene matches. This CDR3 reads CATSRDLGTGGPTDTQYF. In DNA form, the CDR3 reads TGTGCCACCAGCAGAGATCTCGGGACAGGTGGCCCCACAGATACGCAGTATTTT.

The V and J genes are TRBV6-5 and TRBJ2-7, with D maybe TRBD1 (5 bases). Trimming stripped 2 bases from V and 5 bases from J, with 16 bases between. Germline V lookup: CDR1 MNHEY, CDR2 SVGAGI. The CDR3 has 15 residues. CDR3 coding DNA: TGTGCCAGCAGTTACGGAGCGAGTCAAGGGGACGAGCAGTACTTC. This encodes CASSYGASQGDEQYF.

The chain has TRBV5-1 and TRBJ2-1; 7 bases align to TRBD2. Germline-derived CDR1 and CDR2 are SGHRS and YFSETQ. The CDR3 is 14 amino acids. V was clipped by 2 bases and J by 5 bases; unmatched bases: 4. The chain's CDR3 is CASSFAGVNNEQFF. In DNA form, the CDR3 reads TGCGCCAGCAGCTTCGCGGGGGTTAACAATGAGCAGTTCTTC.

The rearrangement uses TRBV12-3 or TRBV12-4 and TRBJ2-7; 14 bases align to TRBD2. The end of the DNA is better explained by TRBJ2-5, so the J call may be wrong. The CDR3 has 17 amino acids. CDR3 residues: CASRLGLAGGGVETQYF. CDR3 coding DNA: TGTGCCAGCAGGCTAGGACTAGCGGGAGGCGGGGTTGAGACCCAGTACTTC.

The rearrangement joins TRBV5-1 to TRBJ2-7; 8 bases align to TRBD1. The V segment lost 0 bases and the J segment 0 bases; nucleotides outside the gene matches: 11. Germline lookup yields CDR1 SGHRS and CDR2 YFSETQ. The CDR3 sequence is 18 residues long. This CDR3 is CASSLEVGDRRYSYEQYF. The CDR3 DNA sequence: TGCGCCAGCAGCTTGGAGGTAGGGGACAGGCGATACTCCTACGAGCAGTACTTC.

About this clonotype itself: A read error may account for a junction end that differs from germline. The rearrangement uses TRBV6-5 and TRBJ2-7; TRBD1 aligns across 11 bases. The germline gives CDR1 MNHEY, CDR2 SVGAGI. The CDR3 loop spans 14 amino acids. The CDR3: CTSSSGTGGYPQYF. The CDR3 bases are TGTACCAGCAGCTCCGGGACAGGGGGATATCCCCAGTACTTC.

This chain joins TRBV6-6 and TRBJ2-2, with a tentative D call TRBD1 (6 bases). V was shortened by 11 bases and J by 1 base, with 14 bases between the two germline ends. CDR3 size: 14 residues. Germline CDR1 is MNHNY and CDR2 is SVGAGI (reference sequence). CDR3 nucleotide sequence: TGTGCCGTCCGAGGGGGACAGAACACCGGGGAGCTGTTTTTT. It specifies CAVRGGQNTGELFF.

V usage is TRBV12-3 or TRBV12-4 and J usage is TRBJ1-1; D is perhaps TRBD1 (6 bases). V lost 4 bases, J lost 5 bases, and 14 bases lay in between. The CDR3 spans 14 residues. This chain's CDR3 is CASSSTRGRTEAFF. Here the CDR3 DNA reads TGTGCCAGCAGTTCCACCAGGGGAAGAACTGAAGCTTTCTTT.

The chain is built from TRBV5-1 and TRBJ1-1; no reliable D call. The CDR3 is made up of 14 amino acids. Germline CDR1 and CDR2: SGHRS and YFSETQ. The V gene lost 2 bases and the J gene lost 2 bases, with 10 bases spanning the gap. CDR3 sequence (DNA): TGCGCCAGCAGCTTTGAAACCTTTAACACTGAAGCTTTCTTT. It translates to CASSFETFNTEAFF. The full variable domain, in which reference TRBV5-1 and TRBJ1-1 provide the parts outside the CDR3, is KAGVTQTPRYLIKTRGQQVTLSCSPISGHRSVSWYQQTPGQGLQFLFEYFSETQRNKGNFPGRFSGRQFSNSRSEMNVSTLELGDSALYLCASSFETFNTEAFFGQGTRLTVV.

The genes are TRBV29-1 and TRBJ2-2; no firm D call. The CDR3 contains 14 residues. The germline V and J ends were trimmed by 5 bases and 1 base, with 11 bases remaining between them. Germline V lookup: CDR1 SQVTM, CDR2 ANQGSEA. CDR3 loop: CSVRFSMNTGELFF. In DNA form, the CDR3 reads TGCAGCGTTCGTTTTTCGATGAACACCGGGGAGCTGTTTTTT.

The rearrangement links TRBV20-1 to TRBJ1-2, with a possible D match to TRBD1 (5 bases). V shed 7 bases and J shed 6 bases, with 12 bases lying between them. Per the germline V gene, CDR1 is DFQATT and CDR2 is SNEGSKA (reference sequence). The length of the CDR3 is 11 residues. The CDR3 is CSGGSMDGYTF. CDR3 DNA: TGCAGTGGGGGCTCCATGGATGGCTACACCTTC.

The sample holds many counts of this clonotype. The J gene is TRBJ1-2, the V gene TRBV29-1; a weak D match, TRBD1 (6 bases). V lost 1 base to trimming and J lost 3 bases, with 21 bases between them. The germline gives CDR1 SQVTM, CDR2 ANQGSEA. This CDR3 has 17 amino acids. The CDR3 DNA reads TGCAGCGTTGAAGTATTGGGTCGGGGGGCGCCGGACTATGGCTACACCTTC. Translating it yields CSVEVLGRGAPDYGYTF.

The chain couples TRBV4-1 to TRBJ2-7; a possible D gene is TRBD2 (5 bases). The J call may be faulty, since TRBJ2-5 better matches the DNA end. Germline lookup yields CDR1 MGHRA and CDR2 YSYEKL. This CDR3 is 16 amino acids long. DNA of the CDR3: TGCGCCAGCGCCCTCGAGGGCGCGCGAGCTATAGGGACCCAGTACTTC. It codes for CASALEGARAIGTQYF.

The genes are TRBV20-1 and TRBJ1-2, with a weak D call TRBD1 (5 bases). Germline CDR1 reads DFQATT; CDR2 reads SNEGSKA (reference sequence). There are 14 residues in the CDR3. V shed 3 bases and J shed 1 base, with 12 bases lying between them. The CDR3 coding sequence is TGCAGTGCTAGCCTCCCAGGACATAACTATGGCTACACCTTC. Protein product: CSASLPGHNYGYTF.